These T cell receptor beta chains were read from a single sample in a study of blood T cell repertoires in COVID-19. Produced via immunoSEQ multiplex PCR; TCRdb's table is partial and in-frame only. The sample carries about 80,000 clones, about 83% recorded once. Specimen: peripheral blood. The receptors stem from a young man with acute or convalescent COVID-19. The CDR3 runs from the conserved cysteine through the conserved F or W. The D gene is left open where the match is weak. The size entry is marked missing in some rows and otherwise reads once, few, many or a size class.

D	V	size	J	DNA	CDR3
.	TRBV27	few	TRBJ1-1	TGTGCCAGCAGTTCAAACCGGGACTGGGAAGCTTTCTTT	CASSSNRDWEAFF
TRBD2	TRBV2	.	TRBJ2-1	TGTGCCTTGCGGGGGGGGCGCACTGAGCAGTTCTTC	CALRGGRTEQFF
TRBD1	TRBV28	.	TRBJ1-2	TGTGCCAGCAGTTTAGTGGCAGGGGGTGGCTACACCTTC	CASSLVAGGGYTF
.	TRBV19	.	TRBJ2-7	TGTGCCAGTAGTATTCCGGGTAGGTCCTACGAGCAGTACTTC	CASSIPGRSYEQYF
TRBD1	TRBV28	.	TRBJ1-5	TGTGCCAGTCACAGGGGACCGAATCAGCCCCAGCATTTT	CASHRGPNQPQHF
.	TRBV19	.	TRBJ1-5	TGTGCCAGTAGACCCTATAGCAATCAGCCCCAGCATTTT	CASRPYSNQPQHF
.	TRBV19	.	TRBJ1-1	TGTGCCAGTCTTGCCACTAACACTGAAGCTTTCTTT	CASLATNTEAFF
.	TRBV5-1	.	TRBJ1-1	TGCGCCAGCAGCTTGAGAGGAGGCACTGAAGCTTTCTTT	CASSLRGGTEAFF
.	TRBV23-1	.	TRBJ2-3	TGCGCCAGCAGTCTGAGGACATCTACAGTGTTTAGCACAGATACGCAGTATTTT	CASSLRTSTVFSTDTQYF
TRBD2	TRBV27	.	TRBJ2-2	TGTGCCAGCAGTCGCGCCGGGACTAGCGGCACCGGGGAGCTGTTTTTT	CASSRAGTSGTGELFF
.	TRBV5-1	.	TRBJ2-5	TGCGCCAGCAGCTTGTCCCCGACAGGTAAAGAGACCCAGTACTTC	CASSLSPTGKETQYF
.	TRBV28	.	TRBJ2-1	TGTGCCAGCGTTCGGGGGAGCTCCTACAATGAGCAGTTCTTC	CASVRGSSYNEQFF
.	TRBV19	.	TRBJ1-6	TGTGCCAGTAGTATATGGGGCGACAATTCACCCCTCCACTTT	CASSIWGDNSPLHF
.	TRBV5-4	.	TRBJ1-2	TGTGCCAGCAGACCCGGGGGGGTTGATGGCTACACCTTC	CASRPGGVDGYTF
.	TRBV6-4	.	TRBJ1-5	TGTGCCAGCAGACAAAATCAGCCCCAGCATTTT	CASRQNQPQHF
TRBD2	TRBV7-2	once	TRBJ2-1	TGTGCCAGCAGCTCACAGACTAGCTCCGATGAGCAGTTCTTC	CASSSQTSSDEQFF
.	TRBV6-5	few	TRBJ1-2	TGTGCCAGCAGTTACAGTCAGGGGAGTAACTATGGCTACACCTTC	CASSYSQGSNYGYTF
TRBD2	TRBV6-2/TRBV6-3	.	TRBJ2-3	TGTGCCAGCAGCCCTATACTAGCGGAAAGCACAGATACGCAGTATTTT	CASSPILAESTDTQYF